This TCR beta chain was sequenced for a study of shared clonotypes between healthy human individuals. The CDR3 runs 15 residues. Trimming cost V 5 bases and J 7 bases; bases outside gene matches: 7. The germline V gene encodes CDR1 MNHEY and CDR2 SVGAGI. Only CD45RO-negative cells positively selected for CCR7 counted as naive CD8 cells, so terminally differentiated effector memory CD45RA+ cells were excluded. Assay: immunoSEQ multiplex PCR; the TCRdb copy retains only in-frame clones and omits some. This table has about 800,000 clones, about 96% appearing once. The receptor was isolated from a young man in good health. The rearrangement uses TRBV6-5 and TRBJ2-1, with 11 bases fitting TRBD2. The sequencing sample was made of naive CD8+ T cells sorted from blood. DNA of the CDR3: TGTGCCAGCAGTCTGCTAGCGGGAGGAGAGAATGAGCAGTTCTTC. It encodes CASSLLAGGENEQFF.